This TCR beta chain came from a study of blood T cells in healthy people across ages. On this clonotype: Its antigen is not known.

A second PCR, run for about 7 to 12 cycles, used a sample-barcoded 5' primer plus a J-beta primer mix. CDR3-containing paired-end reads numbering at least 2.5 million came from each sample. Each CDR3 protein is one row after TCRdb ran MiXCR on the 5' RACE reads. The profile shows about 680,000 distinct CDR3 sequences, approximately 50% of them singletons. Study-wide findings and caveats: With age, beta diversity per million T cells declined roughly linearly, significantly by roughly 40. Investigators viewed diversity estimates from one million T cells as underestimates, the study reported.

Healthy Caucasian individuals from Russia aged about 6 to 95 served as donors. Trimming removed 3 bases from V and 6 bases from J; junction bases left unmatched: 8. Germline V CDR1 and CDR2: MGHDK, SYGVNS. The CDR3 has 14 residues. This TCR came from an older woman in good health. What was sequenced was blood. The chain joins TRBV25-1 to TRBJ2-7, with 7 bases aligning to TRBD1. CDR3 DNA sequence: TGTGCCAGCAGTGACCCCAGGGGGATAGGCGAGCAGTACTTC. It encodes CASSDPRGIGEQYF.